This T cell receptor beta chain derives from a study of T cell changes during pregnancy in multiple sclerosis. The V gene's germline CDR1 is SGDLS and CDR2 YYNGEE. V was clipped by 8 bases and J by 11 bases, with 17 bases between them. CDR3 size: 12 residues. The assay was immunoSEQ multiplex PCR, and TCRdb's table has in-frame clones only and misses some. The table lists 40,000 to 65,000 clones, 85% to 95% of them singletons. The source is a female donor with multiple sclerosis, enrolled in a pregnancy study. The rearrangement links TRBV9 to TRBJ1-5; D is undetermined. Specimen: CD4+ T cells from peripheral blood mononuclear cells, collected in the third trimester of pregnancy. CDR3 sequence (DNA): TGTGCCAGGTCTGGCACGCACGAGGCCCAGCATTTT. This encodes CARSGTHEAQHF.